Presented here are 16 T cell receptor beta chains from one specimen sequenced in a study of blood T cell repertoires in COVID-19. Assay: immunoSEQ multiplex PCR; the TCRdb copy retains only in-frame clones and omits some. Of about 210,000 clones in the sample, 80% were seen once. The sample comprised PBMCs or T cells enriched from blood (not recorded which). The receptors stem from a man aged 25-45 years with acute COVID-19.

This clone came up a few times. The gene calls are TRBV9 and TRBJ2-7, with D possibly TRBD1 on 5 matching bases. The CDR3 length is 17 residues. V lost 0 bases and J 5 bases, leaving 21 bases between the germline ends. Per the germline V gene, CDR1 is SGDLS and CDR2 is YYNGEE. The CDR3 here is CASSVDLQLGVVDEQYF. CDR3 sequence (DNA): TGTGCCAGCAGCGTAGACCTACAGCTAGGGGTTGTGGACGAGCAGTACTTC.

This rearrangement joins TRBV7-9 to TRBJ1-1; D is perhaps TRBD1 (6 bases). The CDR3 spans 15 residues. Between the trimmed V and J ends, which lost 0 bases and 0 bases, there was a span of 8 bases. The germline CDR1 and CDR2 sequences are SEHNR and FQNEAQ (reference sequence). The CDR3 bases are TGTGCCAGCAGCTTAGCCCAGGGGATGAACACTGAAGCTTTCTTT. Protein: CASSLAQGMNTEAFF.

This chain uses TRBV3-1 (or the pseudogene TRBV3-2) with TRBJ2-3; D possibly corresponds to TRBD2 (5 bases). Germline V gene sequence: CDR1 LGHDT, CDR2 YNNKEL (reference sequence). The CDR3 contains 18 residues. V lost 1 base, J lost 6 bases, and 23 bases lay in between. The CDR3 here is CASSQVASWELEEDTQYF. In DNA, the CDR3 is TGTGCCAGCAGCCAAGTCGCTAGCTGGGAACTCGAGGAGGATACGCAGTATTTT.

The rearrangement uses TRBV28 and TRBJ2-2, with TRBD1 matching 8 bases. The ends lost 6 bases at V and 6 bases at J; junction bases unmatched: 9. This CDR3 has 15 residues. CDR1 and CDR2 from the germline V gene are MDHEN and SYDVKM. Here the CDR3 reads CASRAGTGGPGELFF. For the CDR3, the DNA is TGTGCCAGCAGGGCCGGGACAGGTGGCCCCGGGGAGCTGTTTTTT.

The CDR3 region has the DNA TGTGCCAGCAGTTCCCACAGGGGCAACACTGAAGCTTTCTTT. This translates into CASSSHRGNTEAFF. The rearrangement links TRBV25-1 to TRBJ1-1, with 7 bases that match TRBD1. This CDR3 comprises 14 residues. Trimming at V came to 5 bases and at J to 2 bases, leaving 5 bases not matched to a gene. Germline V gene sequence: CDR1 MGHDK, CDR2 SYGVNS.

This clone came up once. The rearrangement links TRBV5-1 to TRBJ1-1; D possibly corresponds to TRBD1 (6 bases). With 3 bases removed from V and 0 bases from J, the gap between germline ends came to 18 bases. Looked up from germline, CDR1 is SGHRS and CDR2 is YFSETQ. This CDR3 spans 17 amino acids. Here the CDR3 reads CASSSSYGGGMNTEAFF. CDR3 nucleotide sequence: TGCGCCAGCAGCTCATCTTATGGGGGCGGTATGAACACTGAAGCTTTCTTT.

This clone appeared once. The chain has TRBV13 and TRBJ2-1, with D uncertain. V shed 2 bases and J shed 0 bases, with 8 bases lying between them. The germline gives CDR1 PRHDT, CDR2 FYEKMQ (reference sequence). The CDR3 has 15 amino acids. CDR3: CASSLKQISYNEQFF. In DNA form, the CDR3 reads TGTGCCAGCAGCTTAAAACAGATCTCCTACAATGAGCAGTTCTTC.

This chain joins TRBV30 and TRBJ1-1; D may be TRBD1 (5 bases). Germline V CDR1 and CDR2: GTSNPN, SVGIG (reference sequence). V lost 0 bases and J lost 6, with 11 bases in between. The length of the CDR3 is 13 residues. The chain's CDR3 is CAWSVWGGSEAFF. CDR3 nucleotide sequence: TGTGCCTGGAGTGTATGGGGGGGTTCTGAAGCTTTCTTT. The full variable domain, rest sourced from reference TRBV30 and TRBJ1-1, is SQTIHQWPATLVQPVGSPLSLECTVEGTSNPNLYWYRQAAGRGLQLLFYSVGIGQISSEVPQNLSASRPQDRQFILSSKKLLLSDSGFYLCAWSVWGGSEAFFGQGTRLTVV.

V usage is TRBV18 and J usage is TRBJ2-5; D is uncertain. V lost 4 bases to trimming and J lost 5 bases, with 8 bases between them. CDR1 and CDR2 (germline): KGHSH, LQKENI. This CDR3 has 12 amino acids. CDR3 sequence reads: CASSRPQETQYF. CDR3 in DNA: TGTGCCAGCTCACGCCCCCAGGAGACCCAGTACTTC.

J is TRBJ2-2 and V is TRBV11-3; TRBD1 matches 8 bases. CDR3 length: 14 amino acids. Germline CDR1 reads SGHNT; CDR2 reads YENEEA. V dropped 6 bases and J dropped 6; count of bases not matched to a gene: 6. This chain's CDR3 is CASSYQGAPGELFF. The CDR3 nucleotides are TGTGCCAGCAGTTACCAGGGGGCCCCCGGGGAGCTGTTTTTT.

This chain joins TRBV6-6 and TRBJ2-5; possibly TRBD2 for D (7 bases). V lost 5 bases to trimming and J lost 1 base, with 26 bases between them. From germline, CDR1 is MNHNY and CDR2 SVGAGI (reference sequence). This CDR3 has 19 amino acids. This chain's CDR3 is CASSGSIWGGAPFQETQYF. CDR3 in DNA: TGTGCCAGCAGTGGATCTATATGGGGGGGGGCCCCCTTCCAAGAGACCCAGTACTTC.

The chain couples TRBV5-1 to TRBJ1-2; D is possibly TRBD1 (5 bases). The CDR3 is 15 residues long. Deletions cut 1 base from V and 2 bases from J, with 12 bases between. Germline CDR1 SGHRS, CDR2 YFSETQ. The CDR3 nucleotides read TGCGCCAGCAGCTTGATTGGGGCCGCCAACTATGGCTACACCTTC. Its translation is CASSLIGAANYGYTF.

The V call is TRBV5-4, the J call TRBJ1-1, with D perhaps matching TRBD1 (5 bases). This CDR3 contains 14 residues. The ends were cut back, 1 base at V and 5 bases at J, with 12 bases in the middle. Germline assignment: CDR1 SGHNT and CDR2 YYREEE (reference sequence). The DNA for the CDR3 is TGTGCCAGCAGCTTGCCCAGGGTCGGGACTGAAGCTTTCTTT. Its protein is CASSLPRVGTEAFF.

The rearrangement uses TRBV4-1 and TRBJ1-2; 7 nucleotides align to TRBD1. J lost 10 bases, V lost 3 bases, and 23 bases had no gene match. From germline, CDR1 is MGHRA and CDR2 YSYEKL. The CDR3 covers 18 residues. The CDR3 DNA reads as TGCGCCAGCAGCCAGAAGGTAGGACAGGAAACTTTGGGACTTGACTACACCTTC. As protein: CASSQKVGQETLGLDYTF.

The chain combines TRBV9 with TRBJ2-2; D gene uncertain. V dropped 0 bases and J dropped 9 bases, with 12 bases sitting between them. This CDR3 has 14 residues. Germline-derived CDR1 and CDR2 are SGDLS and YYNGEE. The CDR3: CASSVEGGSRELFF. In DNA, the CDR3 is TGTGCCAGCAGCGTAGAAGGCGGCTCCAGGGAGCTGTTTTTT.

The chain recombines TRBV5-1 with TRBJ2-3, with 12 positions matching TRBD1. Germline-derived CDR1 and CDR2 are SGHRS and YFSETQ. The CDR3 runs 16 residues. Unmatched junction bases numbered 7, after V lost 4 bases and J lost 4 bases. The CDR3 sequence: CASSLGQGAYADTQYF. In DNA form, the CDR3 reads TGCGCCAGCAGCCTGGGACAGGGGGCTTACGCAGATACGCAGTATTTT. The variable domain in full, with the rest retrieved from reference TRBV5-1 and TRBJ2-3, is KAGVTQTPRYLIKTRGQQVTLSCSPISGHRSVSWYQQTPGQGLQFLFEYFSETQRNKGNFPGRFSGRQFSNSRSEMNVSTLELGDSALYLCASSLGQGAYADTQYFGPGTRLTVL.